Listed here are 9 T cell receptor beta chains from one sample, sequenced in a study of blood T cells in healthy people across ages. A sample-barcoded 5' primer and a J-beta primer mix were used in a second PCR of roughly 7 to 12 cycles. TCRdb passed the 5' RACE reads through MiXCR, listing each CDR3 protein once. The table includes some 1.4 million distinct CDR3 sequences, 42% detected once. Sequenced: blood. These receptors all stem from a woman under 30 in good health.

The gene calls are TRBV20-1 and TRBJ2-1, with unresolved D. Between the trimmed V and J ends, which lost 2 bases and 3 bases, there was a span of 11 bases. Germline values: CDR1 DFQATT, CDR2 SNEGSKA (reference sequence). The CDR3 spans 14 residues. CDR3 sequence: CSARWAGDYNEQFF. Written as DNA, the CDR3 is TGCAGTGCTAGATGGGCTGGGGACTACAATGAGCAGTTCTTC.

The chain couples TRBV12-3 or TRBV12-4 to TRBJ2-1; D is unclear. There are 16 residues in the CDR3. Trimming pared 5 bases from V and 9 bases from J, leaving 23 bases between. The CDR3 DNA follows: TGTGCCAGCAGTACCTTTGACGGAGCCTGGGTCGGTGAGCAGTTCTTC. Translated, it gives CASSTFDGAWVGEQFF.

This clonotype was counted once. The CDR3 region has the DNA TGTGCCAGCAGCCTCCTCGGTAGGGTCACTGAAGCTTTCTTT. Protein sequence: CASSLLGRVTEAFF. The chain couples TRBV12-3 or TRBV12-4 to TRBJ1-1; D remains unclear. Trimming took 6 bases from V and 4 from J, leaving 15 bases between them. The CDR3 has 14 amino acids.

The J gene is TRBJ1-5, the V gene TRBV7-9, with TRBD1 identical over 11 bases. The V gene's germline CDR1 is SEHNR and CDR2 FQNEAQ (reference sequence). The CDR3 loop spans 15 amino acids. V lost 3 bases to trimming and J lost 4 bases; unmatched junction nucleotides: 2. This CDR3 is CASSLGQGVNQPQHF. CDR3 sequence (DNA): TGTGCCAGCAGCTTGGGACAGGGGGTGAATCAGCCCCAGCATTTT.

The chain has TRBV7-9 and TRBJ2-3, with D tentatively TRBD2 (5 bases). There are 15 residues in the CDR3. The germline V gene encodes CDR1 SEHNR and CDR2 FQNEAQ (reference sequence). Trimming took 7 bases from V and 4 from J, leaving 18 bases between them. CDR3 in DNA: TGTGCCAGCATCGAGTTTGGAGAGGAGGCAGATACGCAGTATTTT. Translated: CASIEFGEEADTQYF.

With respect to this clonotype: A read error may account for a junction end that differs from germline. The chain employs TRBV5-1 and TRBJ2-7, with D maybe TRBD1 (6 bases). The V gene's germline CDR1 is SGHRS and CDR2 YFSETQ. The CDR3 has 14 residues. CDR3 protein: CAIPNDRTYYVQYF. Written as DNA, the CDR3 is TGCGCCATCCCAAACGACAGGACGTACTACGTGCAGTACTTC.

This clonotype was seen only a few times. V is TRBV5-1 and J is TRBJ2-1; 16 bases are shared with TRBD2. CDR1 is SGHRS, CDR2 YFSETQ, per germline. CDR3 length: 19 amino acids. V lost 4 bases to trimming and J lost 5 bases; unmatched junction nucleotides: 12. The chain's CDR3 is CASSARRGLAGGTHNEQFF. Here the CDR3 DNA reads TGCGCCAGCAGCGCACGGCGGGGACTAGCGGGGGGGACCCACAATGAGCAGTTCTTC.

The chain uses TRBV5-1 and TRBJ2-1; D perhaps matches TRBD2 (5 bases). Germline V CDR1 and CDR2: SGHRS, YFSETQ. The CDR3 totals 11 residues. V lost 2 bases and J 10 bases, leaving 7 bases between the germline ends. The CDR3 reads CASSFEREQFF. Written as DNA, the CDR3 is TGCGCCAGCAGCTTTGAGCGGGAGCAGTTCTTC.

The gene calls are TRBV4-1 and TRBJ2-3; D is ambiguous. CDR3 length: 17 residues. V lost 2 bases and J lost 2, with 17 bases in between. Germline V gene data show CDR1 as MGHRA and CDR2 as YSYEKL. CDR3 protein: CASSQTTSAQYTDTQYF. The CDR3 nucleotides are TGCGCCAGCAGCCAAACAACCTCGGCCCAATACACAGATACGCAGTATTTT.